This T cell receptor beta chain was sequenced in a study of T cell responses to AZD1222 COVID-19 vaccine. Study overall: Pooling covered second doses at about 4 or about 12 weeks.

Per the germline V gene, CDR1 is MNHEY and CDR2 is SVGAGI. CDR3 length: 15 residues. The V segment lost 6 bases and the J segment 7 bases; nucleotides outside the gene matches: 8. Using immunoSEQ multiplex PCR, the repertoire was profiled, and TCRdb retains in-frame clones only, with some absent. The sample carries about 140,000 clones, 89% recorded once. This clone was seen once. This chain joins TRBV6-5 and TRBJ1-6, with 8 positions matching TRBD1. This clonotype was sampled from an adult in good health. This specimen was peripheral blood, taken on day 0 of AZD1222 vaccination. The CDR3 region has the DNA TGTGCCAGCAGACGGACAGGGAAGGGGAATTCACCCCTCCACTTT. This translates into CASRRTGKGNSPLHF.